The clone carrying this T cell receptor (beta chain) was detected only a few times. This record comes from a study of blood T cell repertoires in COVID-19. At the level of the study: Sites in the United States, Italy and Spain provided acute and convalescent COVID-19 samples.

Profiling relied on immunoSEQ multiplex PCR, and the TCRdb table lists in-frame clones only, not all of them. Of 150,000 to 200,000 clones in the sample, less than 90% were seen once. The age range of participants was roughly 18 to 90 years, with residence in about two dozen US areas. Membership in each cohort depended on participant-reported clinical history. Material for sequencing was PBMCs or T cells enriched from blood (not recorded which). The sequence was collected from a human donor with acute COVID-19. The donor label of this sample is uncertain.

The CDR3 sequence: CAWSAGTGYYEQYF. In DNA, the CDR3 is TGTGCCTGGAGTGCCGGGACAGGCTACTACGAGCAGTACTTC. J is TRBJ2-7 and V is TRBV30; 8 bases agree with TRBD1. V dropped 1 base and J dropped 3; count of bases not matched to a gene: 5. The length of the CDR3 is 14 residues. From germline, CDR1 is GTSNPN and CDR2 SVGIG (reference sequence).